A selection of T cell receptor beta chains follows, all from one sample in a study of shared clonotypes between healthy human individuals. Using immunoSEQ multiplex PCR, the repertoire was profiled, and TCRdb retains in-frame clones only, with some absent. The table records hundreds of thousands of clones, roughly 72% of them present only once. The specimen sequenced was memory CD4+ T cells sorted from blood. These receptors all come from a woman aged 30 to 39 in good health. CDR3s include the opening cysteine and the closing phenylalanine or tryptophan. The order of the fields is V gene, clone size, CDR3 length, J gene, D gene, CDR3 protein, CDR3 DNA. D genes are given only for firm matches. Expanded clones are given a class, and other clones once, few, many or no size at all.

TRBV5-1	.	15	TRBJ2-3	TRBD1	CASSDRGLGTDTQYF	TGCGCCAGCAGCGACAGGGGGCTTGGCACAGATACGCAGTATTTT
TRBV4-1	.	14	TRBJ1-5	TRBD1	CASSKTGGNQPQHF	TGCGCCAGCAGCAAGACAGGGGGCAATCAGCCCCAGCATTTT
TRBV18	.	15	TRBJ1-2	.	CASSGTGNVGYGYTF	TGTGCCAGCTCAGGAACAGGGAACGTGGGCTATGGCTACACCTTC
TRBV6-6	.	14	TRBJ2-1	.	CASSYQGVYNEQFF	TGTGCCAGCAGTTACCAGGGAGTGTACAATGAGCAGTTCTTC
TRBV5-1	.	15	TRBJ2-1	.	CASSSDTGAYNEQFF	TGCGCCAGCAGCTCTGACACTGGGGCCTACAATGAGCAGTTCTTC
TRBV25-1	.	17	TRBJ2-3	.	CASSDKLGAGGTDTQYF	TGTGCCAGCAGTGATAAATTAGGGGCGGGCGGCACAGATACGCAGTATTTT
TRBV27	few	15	TRBJ1-4	.	CASSLLRGTNEKLFF	TGTGCCAGCAGTTTACTCCGGGGAACTAATGAAAAACTGTTTTTT
TRBV9	.	13	TRBJ2-5	.	CASSGGRKETQYF	TGTGCCAGCAGCGGGGGAAGGAAAGAGACCCAGTACTTC
TRBV2	many	12	TRBJ2-7	.	CASGRVRYEQYF	TGTGCCAGCGGGCGGGTACGCTACGAGCAGTACTTC
TRBV9	.	15	TRBJ1-1	.	CASSVGGQGNTEAFF	TGTGCCAGCAGCGTAGGGGGACAAGGGAACACTGAAGCTTTCTTT
TRBV6-4	.	14	TRBJ2-2	TRBD2	CASRGLNNTGELFF	TGTGCCAGCCGGGGACTAAATAACACCGGGGAGCTGTTTTTT